This entry concerns a single TCR beta chain. The specificity of this receptor is unknown. The input lacks base qualities; no much larger clone sits a single base away. After removal of 1 base from V and 10 bases from J, the junction retains 7 bases not matched to a gene. The CDR3 holds 15 amino acids from the cysteine to the phenylalanine. The kept DNA is CDR3 alone, 45 bases in frame from the first base. The germline V gene sets CDR1 to MGHDK and CDR2 to SYGVNS. The data belong to a study of T-cell reconstitution after alpha-beta-depleted transplantation in children (dated by TCRdb to about 2016). Regarding the research as a whole: The study quantitatively tracked T-cell immune reconstitution after TCRalphabeta/CD19-depleted allogeneic hematopoietic cell transplantation in children using TCR repertoire profiling.

Library prep was done by PCR. This sample was sequenced with an Illumina HiSeq 2500. Molecular barcoding was employed in the preparation of TCR libraries, with unique molecular identifiers being used to normalize TCRbeta repertoire quantification. TCRdb handled the public reads itself, with Q25 trimming in fastp and clone calling in MiXCR, and kept productive beta chains. Each entry merges the rows of one CDR3 protein and shows their most common DNA and genes. Within this sample are hundreds of thousands of distinct CDR3 sequences, with roughly 15% of them counted one time only. The ten largest clones add up to 0.9% to 1.2% of the sample.

The origin of this receptor is a human donor who donated a stem cell graft to a child with acute myeloid leukemia. The chain is encoded by TRBV25-1 joined to TRBJ2-1, with 10 middle bases fitting TRBD1. This specimen was PBMCs from the stem cell graft donor, taken from the stem cell graft. The DNA sequence is as follows: TGTGCCAGCAGTGAATTTGGGACAGGGGTCCAAGAGCAGTTCTTC. Its protein is CASSEFGTGVQEQFF.